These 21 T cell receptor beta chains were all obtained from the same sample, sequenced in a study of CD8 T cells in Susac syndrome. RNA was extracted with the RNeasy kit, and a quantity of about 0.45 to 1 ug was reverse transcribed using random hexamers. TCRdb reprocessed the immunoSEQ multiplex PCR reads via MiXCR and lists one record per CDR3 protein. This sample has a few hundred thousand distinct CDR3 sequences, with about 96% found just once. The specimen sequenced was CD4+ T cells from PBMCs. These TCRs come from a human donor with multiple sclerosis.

In DNA, the CDR3 is TGTGCCAGCCATGGACTAGCGGGATCCTCCGGGGAGCTGTTTTTT. Amino acids: CASHGLAGSSGELFF. The J gene is TRBJ2-2, the V gene TRBV3-1; 12 bases map to TRBD2. This CDR3 is 15 amino acids long. Germline values: CDR1 LGHDT, CDR2 YNNKEL (reference sequence). V was pared by 8 bases and J by 6 bases, with 7 bases of the junction left unmatched. Complete variable domain (other parts from reference TRBV3-1 and TRBJ2-2): DTAVSQTPKYLVTQMGNDKSIKCEQNLGHDTMYWYKQDSKKFLKIMFSYNNKELIINETVPNRFSPKSPDKAHLNLHINSLELGDSAVYFCASHGLAGSSGELFFGEGSRLTVL.

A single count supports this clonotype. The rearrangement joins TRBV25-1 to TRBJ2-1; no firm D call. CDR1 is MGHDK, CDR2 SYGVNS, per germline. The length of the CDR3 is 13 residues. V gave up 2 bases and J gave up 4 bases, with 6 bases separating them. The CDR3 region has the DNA TGTGCCAGCAGTGAAATGGGGTACAATGAGCAGTTCTTC. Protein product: CASSEMGYNEQFF.

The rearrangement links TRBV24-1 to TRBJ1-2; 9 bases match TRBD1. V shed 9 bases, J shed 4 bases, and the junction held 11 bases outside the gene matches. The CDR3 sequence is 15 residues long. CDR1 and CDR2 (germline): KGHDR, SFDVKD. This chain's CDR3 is CATGGTGSQGYGYTF. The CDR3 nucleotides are TGTGCCACCGGTGGGACAGGGTCCCAGGGCTATGGCTACACCTTC.

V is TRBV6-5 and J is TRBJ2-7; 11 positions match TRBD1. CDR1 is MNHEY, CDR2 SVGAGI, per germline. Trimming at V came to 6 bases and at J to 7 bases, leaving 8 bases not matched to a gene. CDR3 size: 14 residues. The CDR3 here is CASSGGQGAREQYF. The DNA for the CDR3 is TGTGCCAGCAGCGGAGGACAGGGGGCGCGGGAGCAGTACTTC.

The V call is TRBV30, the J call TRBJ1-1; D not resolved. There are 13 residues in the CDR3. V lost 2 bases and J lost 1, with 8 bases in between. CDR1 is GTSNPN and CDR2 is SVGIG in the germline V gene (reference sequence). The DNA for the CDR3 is TGTGCCTGGAGTCGCCGGCCGAACACTGAAGCTTTCTTT. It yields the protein CAWSRRPNTEAFF.

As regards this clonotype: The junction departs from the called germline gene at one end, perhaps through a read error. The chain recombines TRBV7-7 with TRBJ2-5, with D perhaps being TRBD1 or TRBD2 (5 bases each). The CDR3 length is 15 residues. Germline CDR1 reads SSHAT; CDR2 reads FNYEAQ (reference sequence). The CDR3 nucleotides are TGTGCTAGCAGCTTCGGGGCGGGTGCCGGTGAGACCCAGTACTTC. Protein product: CASSFGAGAGETQYF.

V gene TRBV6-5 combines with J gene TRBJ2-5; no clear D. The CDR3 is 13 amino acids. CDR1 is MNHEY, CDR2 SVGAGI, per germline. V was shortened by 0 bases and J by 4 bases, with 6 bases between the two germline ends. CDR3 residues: CASSYSPSETQYF. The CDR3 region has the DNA TGTGCCAGCAGTTACTCCCCCTCAGAGACCCAGTACTTC.

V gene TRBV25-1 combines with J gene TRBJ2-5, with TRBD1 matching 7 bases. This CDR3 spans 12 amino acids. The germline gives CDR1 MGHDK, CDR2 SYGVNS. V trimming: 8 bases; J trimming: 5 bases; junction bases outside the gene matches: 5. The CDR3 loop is CASQGQWETQYF. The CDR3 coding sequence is TGTGCCAGCCAGGGACAGTGGGAGACCCAGTACTTC.

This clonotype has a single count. CDR3 residues: CASSERTGPQETQYF. The DNA of the CDR3 is TGTGCCAGCAGTGAAAGAACAGGCCCCCAAGAGACCCAGTACTTC. The chain uses TRBV25-1 and TRBJ2-5; weak D call: TRBD1 (5 bases). The CDR3 loop spans 15 amino acids. CDR1 is MGHDK and CDR2 is SYGVNS in the germline V gene. Trimming took 2 bases from V and 1 from J, leaving 11 bases between them.

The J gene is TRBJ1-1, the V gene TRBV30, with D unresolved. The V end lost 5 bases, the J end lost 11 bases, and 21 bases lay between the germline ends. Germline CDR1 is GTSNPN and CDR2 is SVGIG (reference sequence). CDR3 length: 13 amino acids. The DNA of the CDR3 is TGTGCCTGGGGTCGACTGGCCCAAGGAAGCGCTTTCTTT. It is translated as CAWGRLAQGSAFF. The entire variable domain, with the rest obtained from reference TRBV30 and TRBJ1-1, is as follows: SQTIHQWPATLVQPVGSPLSLECTVEGTSNPNLYWYRQAAGRGLQLLFYSVGIGQISSEVPQNLSASRPQDRQFILSSKKLLLSDSGFYLCAWGRLAQGSAFFGQGTRLTVV.

The CDR3 protein is CASSLGGLAEQETQYF. The DNA for the CDR3 is TGCGCCAGCAGCTTGGGGGGACTAGCGGAACAAGAGACCCAGTACTTC. The chain joins TRBV5-1 to TRBJ2-5; TRBD2 aligns across 11 bases. The CDR3 loop spans 16 amino acids. Trimming removed 0 bases from V and 2 bases from J; junction bases left unmatched: 3. Per the germline V gene, CDR1 is SGHRS and CDR2 is YFSETQ.

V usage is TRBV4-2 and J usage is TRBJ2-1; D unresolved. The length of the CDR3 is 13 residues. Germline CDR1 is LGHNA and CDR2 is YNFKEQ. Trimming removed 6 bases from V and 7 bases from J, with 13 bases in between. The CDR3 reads CASRSFGGNEQFF. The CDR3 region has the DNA TGTGCCAGCAGGTCCTTTGGCGGAAATGAGCAGTTCTTC.

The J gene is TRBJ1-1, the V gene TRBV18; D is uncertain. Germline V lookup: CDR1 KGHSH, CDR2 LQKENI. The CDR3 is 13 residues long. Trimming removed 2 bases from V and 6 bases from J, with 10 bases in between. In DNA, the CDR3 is TGTGCCAGCTCACCATCCGGAGTTCCTGAAGCTTTCTTT. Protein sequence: CASSPSGVPEAFF.

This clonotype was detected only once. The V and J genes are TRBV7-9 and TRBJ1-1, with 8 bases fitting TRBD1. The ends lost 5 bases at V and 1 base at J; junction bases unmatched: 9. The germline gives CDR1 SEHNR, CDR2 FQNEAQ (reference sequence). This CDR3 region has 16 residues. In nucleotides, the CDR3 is TGTGCCAGCAGCCCTTCTCAGGGGGCTTCGAACACTGAAGCTTTCTTT. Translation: CASSPSQGASNTEAFF.

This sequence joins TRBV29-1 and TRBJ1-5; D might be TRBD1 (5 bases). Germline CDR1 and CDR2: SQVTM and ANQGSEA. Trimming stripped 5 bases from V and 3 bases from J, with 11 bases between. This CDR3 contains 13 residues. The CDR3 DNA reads TGCAGCGTTAGGGGTGGGCCCAATCAGCCCCAGCATTTT. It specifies CSVRGGPNQPQHF.

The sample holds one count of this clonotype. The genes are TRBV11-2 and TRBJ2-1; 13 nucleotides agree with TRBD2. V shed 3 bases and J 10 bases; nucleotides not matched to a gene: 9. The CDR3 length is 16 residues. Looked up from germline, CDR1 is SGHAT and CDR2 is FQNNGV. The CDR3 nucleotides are TGTGCCAGCAGCTTTTCCCCGGGGACTAGCGGGATGGAGCAGTTCTTC. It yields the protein CASSFSPGTSGMEQFF.

The CDR3 loop reads CASSPSGTSSSYEQYF. In nucleotides, the CDR3 is TGTGCCAGCAGCCCCAGCGGGACATCGAGCTCCTACGAGCAGTACTTC. The gene calls are TRBV27 and TRBJ2-7; possible D gene TRBD2, 7 bases. The germline V and J ends were trimmed by 6 bases and 0 bases, with 18 bases remaining between them. Germline assignment: CDR1 MNHEY and CDR2 SMNVEV (reference sequence). The CDR3 loop spans 16 amino acids.

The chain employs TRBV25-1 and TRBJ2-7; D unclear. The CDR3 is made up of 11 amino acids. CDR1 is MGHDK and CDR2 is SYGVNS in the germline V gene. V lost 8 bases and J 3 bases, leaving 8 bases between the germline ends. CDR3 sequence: CASALIYEQYF. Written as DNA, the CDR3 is TGTGCCAGCGCGCTTATCTACGAGCAGTACTTC.

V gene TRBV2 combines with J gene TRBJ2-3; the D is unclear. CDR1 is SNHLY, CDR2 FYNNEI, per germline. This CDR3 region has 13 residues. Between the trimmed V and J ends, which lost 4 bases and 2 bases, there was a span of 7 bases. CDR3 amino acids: CASSAWNTDTQYF. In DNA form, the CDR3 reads TGTGCCAGCAGTGCCTGGAACACAGATACGCAGTATTTT.

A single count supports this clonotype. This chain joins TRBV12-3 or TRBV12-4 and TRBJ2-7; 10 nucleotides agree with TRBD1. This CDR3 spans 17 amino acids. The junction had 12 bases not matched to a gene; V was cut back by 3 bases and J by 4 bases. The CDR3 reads CASSLVQLRDRGYEQYF. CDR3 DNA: TGTGCCAGCAGTTTGGTCCAGCTCCGGGACAGGGGATACGAGCAGTACTTC.

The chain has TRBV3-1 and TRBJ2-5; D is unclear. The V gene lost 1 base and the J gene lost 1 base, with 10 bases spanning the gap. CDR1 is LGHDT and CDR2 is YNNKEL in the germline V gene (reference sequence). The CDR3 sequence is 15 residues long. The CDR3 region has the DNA TGTGCCAGCAGCCAAGGAGACCACATCCAAGAGACCCAGTACTTC. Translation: CASSQGDHIQETQYF.